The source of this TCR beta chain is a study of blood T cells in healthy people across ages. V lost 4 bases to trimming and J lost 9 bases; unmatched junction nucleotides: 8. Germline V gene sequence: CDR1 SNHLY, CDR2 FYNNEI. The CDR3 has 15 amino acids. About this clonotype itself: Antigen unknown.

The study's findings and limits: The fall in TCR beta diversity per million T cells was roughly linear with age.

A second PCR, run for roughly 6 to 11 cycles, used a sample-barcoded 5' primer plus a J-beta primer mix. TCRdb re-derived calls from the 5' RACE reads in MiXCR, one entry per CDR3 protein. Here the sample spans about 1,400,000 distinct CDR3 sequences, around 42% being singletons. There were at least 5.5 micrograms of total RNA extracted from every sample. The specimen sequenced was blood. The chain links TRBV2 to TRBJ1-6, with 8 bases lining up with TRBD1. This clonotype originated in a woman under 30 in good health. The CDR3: CASSGEGDRFSPLHF. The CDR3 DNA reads TGTGCCAGCAGTGGGGAGGGGGACAGGTTTTCACCCCTCCACTTT.